This T cell receptor (beta chain) was sequenced for a study of beta chain features in type 1 diabetes. The sequenced template was cDNA made from the entire isolated RNA. The method was immunoSEQ multiplex PCR; TCRdb's version includes in-frame clones alone and lacks a portion of them. This sample carries 250,000 to 400,000 clones, around 15% of them seen once, and the ten largest clones take about 6.6%. Every donor had blood drawn once into heparin, approximately 120 mL on average. V was pared by 0 bases and J by 4 bases, with 12 bases between. CDR3 length: 14 residues. The germline gives CDR1 SQVTM, CDR2 ANQGSEA.

The receptor was derived from a man aged 25 to 40 in good health. The chain joins TRBV29-1 to TRBJ1-2; possibly TRBD1 for D (6 bases). Material for sequencing was central memory CD4+ T cells from blood. CDR3 nucleotide sequence: TGCAGCGTTGAAGAAGGGGGGAAGATCTATGGCTACACCTTC. It encodes CSVEEGGKIYGYTF. Supplemented by reference TRBV29-1 and TRBJ1-2, the full variable domain reads SAVISQKPSRDICQRGTSLTIQCQVDSQVTMMFWYRQQPGQSLTLIATANQGSEATYESGFVIDKFPISRPNLTFSTLTVSNMSPEDSSIYLCSVEEGGKIYGYTFGSGTRLTVV.